This T cell receptor beta chain derives from a study of blood T cell repertoires in COVID-19. Study-level background: The origin of the acute and convalescent COVID-19 samples was the United States, Italy and Spain.

Authors' processing steps: Amplified reference gene primers provided the basis for estimating nucleated cell counts. Using immunoSEQ multiplex PCR, the repertoire was profiled, and TCRdb retains in-frame clones only, with some absent. From that table come the V and J calls and clone size; the DNA was used to work out D and trimming. The repertoire includes about 380,000 clones, approximately 84% of them detected once, and under 3% sits in the top ten. The CDR3 has 15 residues. CDR1 and CDR2 (germline): LNHDA, SQIVND (reference sequence). V lost 1 base and J 1 base, leaving 10 bases between the germline ends. The participants were between about 18 and 90 years old and came from 24 US areas. Clinical history reported by participants formed the basis on which cohorts were assigned.

This TCR derives from a woman between 25 and 40 years old who had recovered from COVID-19. The specimen was PBMCs or T cells enriched from blood (not recorded which). This chain links TRBV19 with TRBJ1-1; a weak D match, TRBD1 (5 bases). The CDR3 nucleotides read TGTGCCAGTAGTATAGGAAAGACAGAGAACACTGAAGCTTTCTTT. This sequence encodes CASSIGKTENTEAFF.